The clone carrying this TCR beta chain was counted at least ten times. Its specificity is unknown. Diagnoses used clinical symptoms, serum thyroxine and TRAb, thyroid ultrasound and orbital computed tomography. This sample was taken from a study of T cells in Graves' hyperthyroidism and ophthalmopathy. Study summary: Any treatment followed the collection of peripheral blood at initial diagnosis. Notes on the study in general: Separation of ophthalmopathy from stable hyperthyroidism was achieved by a 13 V-J model.

The CDR3 totals 16 residues. Per germline, CDR1 MDHEN and CDR2 SYDVKM. With 2 bases removed from V and 0 bases from J, the gap between germline ends came to 11 bases. Amplification yielded TCR beta CDR3 regions, with RNA transcripts as the source. HTBI primers were used for first-round RT-PCR of the TCR CDR3. Via MiXCR, TCRdb re-called the multiplex PCR reads, giving one row per CDR3 protein. The sample shows roughly 750,000 distinct CDR3 sequences, about 15% of them seen only once. The source of this sequence is a man aged 18-30 years with Graves' hyperthyroidism. The V gene is TRBV28, the J gene TRBJ1-3; D is undetermined. Source material: blood. The CDR3 loop is CASSLAPTFSGNTIYF. The DNA for the CDR3 is TGTGCCAGCAGTTTAGCCCCAACGTTCTCTGGAAACACCATATATTTT.